This note documents a single T cell receptor beta chain sequence. The repertoire was sequenced with immunoSEQ multiplex PCR; TCRdb's copy has only in-frame clones and lacks some. This table has 150,000 to 200,000 clones, 80% to 85% appearing once. These data originate in a study of blood T cell repertoires in COVID-19. V lost 0 bases and J 0 bases, leaving 11 bases between the germline ends. The CDR3 has 17 residues. The V gene's germline CDR1 is ENHRY and CDR2 SYGVKD. The sequencing input was peripheral blood. The receptor comes from a woman at least 80 years old with active or convalescent COVID-19. The rearrangement links TRBV10-3 to TRBJ1-4; no reliable D call. The CDR3 sequence is CAISESTGSATNEKLFF. The CDR3 bases are TGTGCCATCAGTGAGTCGACTGGGAGTGCAACTAATGAAAAACTGTTTTTT.